Each of the 4 T cell receptor beta chains below was sequenced from the same sample in a study of cytomegalovirus exposure and HLA in healthy donors. The PCR used 60 Vbeta and 13 Jbeta primers. TCRdb's copy holds only in-frame clones and misses some; the assay was immunoSEQ multiplex PCR. The sample totals tens of thousands of clones; its top ten clones hold roughly an eighth. The specimen sequenced was PBMCs. The receptor source for this set is a woman aged 60-75 years in good health and CMV-seropositive.

CDR3 nucleotides: TGCGCCAGCAGCCAAGATTTGATAGCGGGGGGGCCCCCAGATACGCAGTATTTT. It is translated as CASSQDLIAGGPPDTQYF. The chain couples TRBV4-1 to TRBJ2-3, with 11 bases fitting TRBD2. The J segment lost 4 bases and the V segment lost 0 bases, leaving 9 bases of the junction unmatched. Per the germline V gene, CDR1 is MGHRA and CDR2 is YSYEKL. CDR3 length: 18 residues.

V and J are TRBV27 and TRBJ1-3; D is uncertain. This CDR3 is 15 amino acids long. V lost 0 bases and J lost 2, with 8 bases in between. Germline CDR1 and CDR2: MNHEY and SMNVEV (reference sequence). CDR3 sequence (DNA): TGTGCCAGCAGTTTATCGGGCACTGCTGGAAACACCATATATTTT. Its protein product is CASSLSGTAGNTIYF.

J is TRBJ2-7 and V is TRBV27; 10 bases are a match to TRBD2. Germline lookup yields CDR1 MNHEY and CDR2 SMNVEV (reference sequence). The CDR3 extends over 15 amino acids. V dropped 4 bases and J dropped 0; count of bases not matched to a gene: 3. The CDR3 protein is CASSSSGGPSYEQYF. The DNA of the CDR3 is TGTGCCAGCAGTTCTAGCGGGGGTCCCTCCTACGAGCAGTACTTC.

This sequence joins TRBV19 and TRBJ1-5, with a possible D match to TRBD1 (6 bases). Germline CDR1 is LNHDA and CDR2 is SQIVND (reference sequence). The CDR3 contains 14 residues. The V and J ends lost 1 base and 7 bases respectively, with 11 bases between them. CDR3 amino acids: CASSIAQGRQPQHF. In DNA, the CDR3 is TGTGCCAGTAGTATAGCCCAGGGGCGGCAGCCCCAGCATTTT.